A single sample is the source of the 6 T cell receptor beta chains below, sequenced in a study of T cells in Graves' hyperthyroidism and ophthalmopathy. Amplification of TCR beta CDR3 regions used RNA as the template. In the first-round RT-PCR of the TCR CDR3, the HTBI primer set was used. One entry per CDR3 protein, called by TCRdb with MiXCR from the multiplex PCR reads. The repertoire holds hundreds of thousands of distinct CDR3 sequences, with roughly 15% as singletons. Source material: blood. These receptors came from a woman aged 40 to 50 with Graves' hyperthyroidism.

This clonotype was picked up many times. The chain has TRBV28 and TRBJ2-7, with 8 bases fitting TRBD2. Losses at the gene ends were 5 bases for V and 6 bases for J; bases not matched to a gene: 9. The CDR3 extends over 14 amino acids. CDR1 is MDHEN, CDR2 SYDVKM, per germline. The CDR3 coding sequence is TGTGCCAGCAGTCAAGCGGGAGTGTTTAGCGAGCAGTACTTC. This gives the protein CASSQAGVFSEQYF.

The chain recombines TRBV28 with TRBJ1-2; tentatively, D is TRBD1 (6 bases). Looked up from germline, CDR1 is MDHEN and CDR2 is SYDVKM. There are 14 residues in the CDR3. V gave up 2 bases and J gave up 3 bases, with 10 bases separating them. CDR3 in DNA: TGTGCCAGCAGTTTAGGGACAAGCTACTATGGCTACACCTTC. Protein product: CASSLGTSYYGYTF.

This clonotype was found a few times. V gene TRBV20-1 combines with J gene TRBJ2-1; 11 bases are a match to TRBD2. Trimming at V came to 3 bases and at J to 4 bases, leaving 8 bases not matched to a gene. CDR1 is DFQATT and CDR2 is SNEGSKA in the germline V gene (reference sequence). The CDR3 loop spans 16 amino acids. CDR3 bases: TGCAGTGCTAGGTCACTAGCGGGAGTTGGGTACAATGAGCAGTTCTTC. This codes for CSARSLAGVGYNEQFF.

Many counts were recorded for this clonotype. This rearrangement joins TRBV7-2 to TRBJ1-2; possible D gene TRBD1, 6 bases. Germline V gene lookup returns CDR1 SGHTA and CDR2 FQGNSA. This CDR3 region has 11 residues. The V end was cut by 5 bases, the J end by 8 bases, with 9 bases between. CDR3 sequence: CASSGGGGYTF. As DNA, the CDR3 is TGTGCCAGCAGCGGAGGGGGGGGCTACACCTTC.

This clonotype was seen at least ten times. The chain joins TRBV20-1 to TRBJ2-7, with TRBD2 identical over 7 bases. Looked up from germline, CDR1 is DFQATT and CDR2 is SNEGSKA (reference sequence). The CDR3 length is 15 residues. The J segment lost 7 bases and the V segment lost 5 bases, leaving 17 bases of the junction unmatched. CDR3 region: CSAGTGTNPSGEQYF. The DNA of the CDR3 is TGCAGTGCTGGAACCGGGACTAACCCCTCCGGGGAGCAGTACTTC.

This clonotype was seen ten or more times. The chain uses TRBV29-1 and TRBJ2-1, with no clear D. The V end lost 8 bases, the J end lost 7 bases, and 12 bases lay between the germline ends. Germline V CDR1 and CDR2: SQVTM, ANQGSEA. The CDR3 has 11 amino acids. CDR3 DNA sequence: TGCAGCTTCTTCGACTTGAATGAGCAGTTCTTC. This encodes CSFFDLNEQFF.